This entry is about one T cell receptor (beta chain). This CDR3 is also generated by other DNA sequences in the sample. In the study's own analysis: Estimated nucleated cell counts came from reference gene primer amplification. Sequencing used immunoSEQ multiplex PCR; TCRdb keeps in-frame clones, though not all of them. V, J and clone size derive from that table, while D and trimming were established from the DNA sequence. This sample has roughly 45,000 clones, with around nine tenths found just once. CDR1 and CDR2 from the germline V gene are KGHSH and LQKENI. Trimming cost V 2 bases and J 3 bases, with 5 bases left between them. The CDR3 has 12 residues. This sample was included in a study of blood T cell repertoires in COVID-19. Study at large: Acute-phase and convalescent COVID-19 samples originated in the United States, Italy and Spain. T cells, B-cell-depleted T cells, or PBMCs supplied cDNA or gDNA.

The sequencing input was peripheral blood. The sequence was obtained from a man between 65 and 85 years old with active COVID-19. This chain uses TRBV18 with TRBJ2-7; D remains ambiguous. CDR3: CASSPGSYEQYF. As DNA, the CDR3 is TGTGCCAGCTCACCAGGCAGCTACGAGCAGTACTTC.